This TCR beta chain was recovered during a study of radiation and T cells in renal cell carcinoma. CDR1 and CDR2 from the germline V gene are PRHDT and FYEKMQ (reference sequence). V was trimmed by 4 bases and J by 5 bases, leaving 12 bases between them. The CDR3 spans 14 residues. Profiling relied on immunoSEQ multiplex PCR, and the TCRdb table lists in-frame clones only, not all of them. Found here are just over 95,000 clones, roughly 82% of them singletons; the top ten hold approximately 7.3%. The time point denotes: blood 4 weeks post-SBRT, at nephrectomy. The sample's treatment: 15 Gy SBRT to primary tumor, nephrectomy 4 weeks later. Nephrectomy followed 15 Gy stereotactic body radiation by 4 weeks.

The chain links TRBV13 to TRBJ2-1; either TRBD1 or TRBD2 may supply D (5 bases each). Sequences were derived from blood, sampled from a patient whose treatment included radiotherapy and nephrectomy. The sequence came from a man aged 60 to 75 with renal cell carcinoma. CDR3 DNA: TGTGCCAGCAGCTGGGGACGGCTGAACAATGAGCAGTTCTTC. This gives the protein CASSWGRLNNEQFF.